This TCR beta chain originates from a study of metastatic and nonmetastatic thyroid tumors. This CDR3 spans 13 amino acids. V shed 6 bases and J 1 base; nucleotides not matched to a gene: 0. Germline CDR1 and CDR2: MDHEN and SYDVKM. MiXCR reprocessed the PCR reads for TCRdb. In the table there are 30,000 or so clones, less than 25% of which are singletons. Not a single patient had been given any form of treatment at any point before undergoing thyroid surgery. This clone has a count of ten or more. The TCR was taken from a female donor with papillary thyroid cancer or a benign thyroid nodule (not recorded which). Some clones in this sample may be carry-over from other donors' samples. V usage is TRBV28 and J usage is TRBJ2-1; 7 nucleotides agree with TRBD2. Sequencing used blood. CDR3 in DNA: TGTGCCAGCAGAGCGGGATCCTACAATGAGCAGTTCTTC. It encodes CASRAGSYNEQFF.